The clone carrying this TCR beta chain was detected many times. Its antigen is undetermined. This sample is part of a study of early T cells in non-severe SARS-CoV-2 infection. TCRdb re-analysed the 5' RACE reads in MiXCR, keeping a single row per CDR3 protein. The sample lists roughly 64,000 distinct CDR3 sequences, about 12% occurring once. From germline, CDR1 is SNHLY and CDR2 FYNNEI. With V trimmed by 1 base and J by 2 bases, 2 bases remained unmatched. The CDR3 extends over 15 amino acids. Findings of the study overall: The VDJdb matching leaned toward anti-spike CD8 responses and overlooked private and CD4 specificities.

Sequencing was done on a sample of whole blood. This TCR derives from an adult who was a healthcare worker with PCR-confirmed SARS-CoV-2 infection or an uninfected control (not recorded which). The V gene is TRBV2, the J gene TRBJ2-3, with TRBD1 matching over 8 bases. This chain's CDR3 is CASSEGTGHTDTQYF. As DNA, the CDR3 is TGTGCCAGCAGTGAAGGGACAGGGCACACAGATACGCAGTATTTT.